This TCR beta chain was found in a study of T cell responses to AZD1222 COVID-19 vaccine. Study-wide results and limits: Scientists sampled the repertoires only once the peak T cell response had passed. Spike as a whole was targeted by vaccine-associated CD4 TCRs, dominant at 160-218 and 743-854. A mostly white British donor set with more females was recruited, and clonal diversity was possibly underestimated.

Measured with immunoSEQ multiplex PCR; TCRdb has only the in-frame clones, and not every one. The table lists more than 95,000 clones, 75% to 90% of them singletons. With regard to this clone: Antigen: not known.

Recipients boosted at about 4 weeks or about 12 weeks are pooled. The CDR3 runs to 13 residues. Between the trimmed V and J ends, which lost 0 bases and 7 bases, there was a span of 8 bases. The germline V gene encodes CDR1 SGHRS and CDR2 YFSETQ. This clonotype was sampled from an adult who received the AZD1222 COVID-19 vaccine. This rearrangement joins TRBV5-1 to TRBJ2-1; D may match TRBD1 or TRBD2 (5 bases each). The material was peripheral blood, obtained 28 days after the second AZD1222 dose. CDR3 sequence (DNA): TGCGCCAGCAGCTTGGAGGGGAGAAATGAGCAGTTCTTC. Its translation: CASSLEGRNEQFF.